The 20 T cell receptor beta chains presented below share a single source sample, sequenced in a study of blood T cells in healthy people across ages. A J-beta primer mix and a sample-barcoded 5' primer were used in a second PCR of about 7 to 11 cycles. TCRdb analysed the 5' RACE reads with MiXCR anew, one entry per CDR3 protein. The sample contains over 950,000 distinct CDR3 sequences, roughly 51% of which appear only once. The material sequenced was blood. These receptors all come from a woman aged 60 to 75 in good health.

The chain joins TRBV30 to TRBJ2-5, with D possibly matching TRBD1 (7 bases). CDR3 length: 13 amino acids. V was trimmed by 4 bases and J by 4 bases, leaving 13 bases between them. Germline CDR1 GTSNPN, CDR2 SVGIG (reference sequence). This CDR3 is CAWKSQGGETQYF. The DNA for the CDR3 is TGTGCCTGGAAAAGCCAGGGGGGAGAGACCCAGTACTTC.

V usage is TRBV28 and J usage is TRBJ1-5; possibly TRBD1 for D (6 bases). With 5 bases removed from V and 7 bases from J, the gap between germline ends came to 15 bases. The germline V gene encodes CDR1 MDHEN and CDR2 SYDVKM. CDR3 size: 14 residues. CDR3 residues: CASSVGGRGQPQHF. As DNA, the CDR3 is TGTGCCAGCAGTGTTGGGGGGCGGGGGCAGCCCCAGCATTTT.

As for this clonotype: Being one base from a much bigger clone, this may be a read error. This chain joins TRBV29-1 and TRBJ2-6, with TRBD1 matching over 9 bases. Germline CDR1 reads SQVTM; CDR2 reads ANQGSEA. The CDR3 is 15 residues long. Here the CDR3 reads CSATGGLSGANALTF. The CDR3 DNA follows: TGCAGCGCGACAGGGGGACTGTCTGGGGCCAACGCCCTGACTTTC.

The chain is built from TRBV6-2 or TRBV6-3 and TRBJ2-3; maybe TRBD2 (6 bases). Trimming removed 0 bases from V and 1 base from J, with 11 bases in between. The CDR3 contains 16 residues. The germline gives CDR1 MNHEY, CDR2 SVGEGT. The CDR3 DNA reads TGTGCCAGCAGTTACTCGCTTAGCGGACGCACAGATACGCAGTATTTT. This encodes CASSYSLSGRTDTQYF.

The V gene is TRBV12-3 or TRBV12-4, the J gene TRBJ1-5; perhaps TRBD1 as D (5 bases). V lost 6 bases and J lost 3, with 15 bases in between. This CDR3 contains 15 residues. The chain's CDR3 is CASSLGGTFNQPQHF. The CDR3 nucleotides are TGTGCCAGCAGCCTGGGAGGGACTTTCAATCAGCCCCAGCATTTT.

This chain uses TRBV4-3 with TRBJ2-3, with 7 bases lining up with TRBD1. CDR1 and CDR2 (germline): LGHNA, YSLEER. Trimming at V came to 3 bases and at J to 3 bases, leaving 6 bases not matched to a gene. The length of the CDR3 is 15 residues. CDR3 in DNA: TGCGCCAGCAGCCACACAGGGGATAGTACAGATACGCAGTATTTT. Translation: CASSHTGDSTDTQYF.

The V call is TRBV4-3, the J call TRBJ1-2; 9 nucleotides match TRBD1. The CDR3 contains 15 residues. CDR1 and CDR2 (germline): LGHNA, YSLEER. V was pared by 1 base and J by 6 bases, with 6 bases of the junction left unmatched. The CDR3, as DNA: TGCGCCAGCAGCCAAGCCTCGACAGGGGGGAATGGCTACACCTTC. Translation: CASSQASTGGNGYTF.

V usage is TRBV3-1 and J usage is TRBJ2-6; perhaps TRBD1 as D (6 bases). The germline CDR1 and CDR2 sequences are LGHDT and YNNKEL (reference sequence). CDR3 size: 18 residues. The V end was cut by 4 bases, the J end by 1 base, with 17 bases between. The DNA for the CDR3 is TGTGCCAGCAGCCCGGGACACCCAGTGGGTTCTGGGGCCAACGTCCTGACTTTC. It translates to CASSPGHPVGSGANVLTF.

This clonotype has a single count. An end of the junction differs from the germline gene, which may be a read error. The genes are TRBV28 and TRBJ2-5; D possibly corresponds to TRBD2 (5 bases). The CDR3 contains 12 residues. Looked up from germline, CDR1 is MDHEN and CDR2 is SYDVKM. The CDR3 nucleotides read TGCGCCAGCAGCACCGGAGCTCGCGGGCAGTACTTC. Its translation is CASSTGARGQYF.

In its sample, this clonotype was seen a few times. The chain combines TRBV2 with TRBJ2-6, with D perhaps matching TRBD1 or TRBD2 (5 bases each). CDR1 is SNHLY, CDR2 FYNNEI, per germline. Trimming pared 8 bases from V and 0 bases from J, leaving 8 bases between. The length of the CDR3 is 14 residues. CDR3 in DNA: TGTGCCAGCGGGGGATCCTCTGGGGCCAACGTCCTGACTTTC. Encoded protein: CASGGSSGANVLTF.

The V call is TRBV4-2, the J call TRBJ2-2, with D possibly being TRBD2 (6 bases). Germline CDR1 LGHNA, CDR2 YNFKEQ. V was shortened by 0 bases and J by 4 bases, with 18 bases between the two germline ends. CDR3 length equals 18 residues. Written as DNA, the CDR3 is TGTGCCAGCAGCCAAGAGGCTTTGAAGCTAGCGCGCACCGGGGAGCTGTTTTTT. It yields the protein CASSQEALKLARTGELFF.

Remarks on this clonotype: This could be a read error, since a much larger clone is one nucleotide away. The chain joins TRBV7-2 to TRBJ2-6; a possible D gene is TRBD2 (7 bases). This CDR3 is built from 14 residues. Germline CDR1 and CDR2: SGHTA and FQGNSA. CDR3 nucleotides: TGTGCCAGCAGCCTCCAACGGGGGGCCAGCGTCCTGACTTTC. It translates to CASSLQRGASVLTF.

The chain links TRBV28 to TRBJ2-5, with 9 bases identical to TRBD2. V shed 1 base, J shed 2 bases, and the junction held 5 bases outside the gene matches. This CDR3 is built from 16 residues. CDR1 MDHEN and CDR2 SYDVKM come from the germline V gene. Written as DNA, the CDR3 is TGTGCCAGCAGTTTATTCCAGCGGGGGGAACAAGAGACCCAGTACTTC. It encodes CASSLFQRGEQETQYF. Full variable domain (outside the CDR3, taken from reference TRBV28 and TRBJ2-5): DVKVTQSSRYLVKRTGEKVFLECVQDMDHENMFWYRQDPGLGLRLIYFSYDVKMKEKGDIPEGYSVSREKKERFSLILESASTNQTSMYLCASSLFQRGEQETQYFGPGTRLLVL.

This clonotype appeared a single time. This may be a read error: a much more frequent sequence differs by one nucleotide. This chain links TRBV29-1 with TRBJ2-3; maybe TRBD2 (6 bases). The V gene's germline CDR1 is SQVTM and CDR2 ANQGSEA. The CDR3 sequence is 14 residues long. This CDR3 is CSVARGPPPDTRYF. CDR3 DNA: TGCAGCGTTGCGCGGGGACCTCCCCCAGATACGCGGTATTTT.

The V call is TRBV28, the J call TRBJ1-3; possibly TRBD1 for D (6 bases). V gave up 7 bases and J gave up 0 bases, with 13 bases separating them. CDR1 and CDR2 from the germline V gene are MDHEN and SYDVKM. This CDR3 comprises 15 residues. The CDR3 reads CASTLGQTSGNTIYF. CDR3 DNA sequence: TGTGCCAGCACCTTAGGACAGACCTCTGGAAACACCATATATTTT. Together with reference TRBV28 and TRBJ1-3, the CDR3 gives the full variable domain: DVKVTQSSRYLVKRTGEKVFLECVQDMDHENMFWYRQDPGLGLRLIYFSYDVKMKEKGDIPEGYSVSREKKERFSLILESASTNQTSMYLCASTLGQTSGNTIYFGEGSWLTVV.

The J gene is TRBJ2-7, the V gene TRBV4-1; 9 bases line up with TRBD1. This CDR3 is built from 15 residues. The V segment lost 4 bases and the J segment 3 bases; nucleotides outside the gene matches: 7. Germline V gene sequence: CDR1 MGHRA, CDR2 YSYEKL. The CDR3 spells CASSRSGTGIYEQYF. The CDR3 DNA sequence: TGCGCCAGCAGCCGATCCGGGACAGGGATCTACGAGCAGTACTTC.

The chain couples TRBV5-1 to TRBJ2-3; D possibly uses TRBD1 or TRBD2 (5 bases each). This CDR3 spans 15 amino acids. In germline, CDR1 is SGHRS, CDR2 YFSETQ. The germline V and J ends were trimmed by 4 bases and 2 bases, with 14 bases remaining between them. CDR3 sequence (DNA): TGCGCCAGCAGCCGGGACCCTGACTTCACAGATACGCAGTATTTT. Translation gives CASSRDPDFTDTQYF.

This chain's CDR3 is CASSTAANTGELFF. For the CDR3, the DNA is TGTGCCAGCAGTACAGCAGCGAACACCGGGGAGCTGTTTTTT. The chain links TRBV7-2 to TRBJ2-2, with D hard to call. The germline CDR1 and CDR2 sequences are SGHTA and FQGNSA. V lost 6 bases to trimming and J lost 0 bases, with 8 bases between them. The CDR3 loop spans 14 amino acids.

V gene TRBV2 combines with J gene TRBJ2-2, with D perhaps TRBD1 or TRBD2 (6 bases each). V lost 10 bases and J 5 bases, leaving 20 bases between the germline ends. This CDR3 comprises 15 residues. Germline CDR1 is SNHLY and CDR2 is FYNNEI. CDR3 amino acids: CATSGAGMGTGELFF. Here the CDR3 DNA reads TGTGCCACCTCGGGGGCGGGAATGGGTACCGGGGAGCTGTTTTTT.

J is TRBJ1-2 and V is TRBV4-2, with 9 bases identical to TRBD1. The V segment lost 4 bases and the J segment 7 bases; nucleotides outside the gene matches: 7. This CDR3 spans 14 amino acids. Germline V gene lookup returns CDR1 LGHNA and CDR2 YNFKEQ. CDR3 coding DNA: TGTGCCAGCAGCCCGGACAGGGGAGGATGTGGCTACACCTTC. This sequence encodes CASSPDRGGCGYTF.